This TCR beta chain was profiled in a study of T-cell memory formation after mild COVID-19. V was shortened by 5 bases and J by 4 bases, with 15 bases between the two germline ends. The CDR3 length is 15 residues. Germline CDR1 and CDR2: SEHNR and FQNEAQ (reference sequence). Study conclusions and caveats: The study detected some responding clones in pre-infection memory, suggesting cross-reactive memory joined.

TCRdb reprocessed the 5' RACE reads with MiXCR, giving one entry per CDR3 protein. The data show fewer than 550,000 distinct CDR3 sequences, 15% to 25% seen once. As regards this clonotype: Its target is unknown.

This sequence joins TRBV7-9 and TRBJ1-3, with D perhaps TRBD1 (6 bases). Sequencing input: PBMCs or a T cell subset sorted from them (not recorded which). The receptor was isolated from an adult woman who had mild COVID-19 (a few samples of this study predate the infection). Cell type and time point are not known. For the CDR3, the DNA is TGTGCCAGCAGCCCACCGACAGGCGACGGAAACACCATATATTTT. This gives the protein CASSPPTGDGNTIYF.